This TCR beta chain was recovered during a study of cytomegalovirus exposure and HLA in healthy donors. Whole-study findings and limits: When analyzed later, the rates of TCR association showed variation by HLA locus, with DRB1 the most and HLA-C the fewest.

This clone was seen more than once but under ten times. Antigen unknown. V shed 3 bases, J shed 4 bases, and the junction held 10 bases outside the gene matches. The CDR3 runs to 16 residues. Germline V CDR1 and CDR2: SGDLS, YYNGEE. 60 Vbeta and 13 Jbeta primers were used in PCR. The method was immunoSEQ multiplex PCR; TCRdb's version includes in-frame clones alone and lacks a portion of them. The table records about 200,000 clones, approximately 82% of them present only once. The origin of this receptor is a male donor in good health and CMV-seronegative. Specimen: PBMCs. This chain connects TRBV9 to TRBJ1-2, with 9 bases aligning to TRBD1. The CDR3 DNA reads as TGTGCCAGCAGCGGGGCGGGACAGGGATCGGGCTATGGCTACACCTTC. Protein: CASSGAGQGSGYGYTF.